These 12 T cell receptor beta chains were all obtained from the same sample, sequenced in a study of blood T cell repertoires in COVID-19. The data were produced by immunoSEQ multiplex PCR, yet TCRdb's version contains in-frame clones alone and is incomplete. The sample comprises 110,000 to 150,000 clones, around four fifths of which are singletons, and around 6.2% rests with the top ten. Input material: PBMCs or T cells enriched from blood (not recorded which). The source of these receptors is a woman aged 40 to 55 who had recovered from COVID-19.

The gene calls are TRBV29-1 and TRBJ1-1, with 8 bases fitting TRBD1. The CDR3 loop spans 14 amino acids. Germline-derived CDR1 and CDR2 are SQVTM and ANQGSEA. With 7 bases clipped from V and 5 bases from J, the junction kept 12 bases outside the gene matches. CDR3 loop: CSARNRDRNTEAFF. CDR3 bases: TGCAGCGCCAGGAACCGGGACAGGAATACTGAAGCTTTCTTT.

J is TRBJ2-7 and V is TRBV2, with 10 positions matching TRBD2. The CDR3 contains 14 residues. J lost 2 bases, V lost 6 bases, and 4 bases had no gene match. The V gene's germline CDR1 is SNHLY and CDR2 FYNNEI. The CDR3 protein is CASREREGPYEQYF. The CDR3, as DNA: TGTGCCAGCAGGGAGCGGGAGGGCCCCTACGAGCAGTACTTC.

This clone was observed a few times. The chain's CDR3 is CASSLVQGGRETQYF. CDR3 DNA: TGCGCCAGCAGCTTGGTGCAGGGGGGTAGAGAGACCCAGTACTTC. The rearrangement links TRBV5-1 to TRBJ2-5; the D gene is possibly TRBD1 (7 bases). The V and J ends lost 0 bases and 4 bases respectively, with 13 bases between them. CDR1 is SGHRS and CDR2 is YFSETQ in the germline V gene. This CDR3 contains 15 residues.

CDR3 nucleotides: TGCGCCAGCAGCTTGGTGGGGCGGGACGGTGAGCAGTTCTTC. Protein: CASSLVGRDGEQFF. The chain carries TRBV5-1 and TRBJ2-1; perhaps TRBD2 as D (6 bases). With 0 bases removed from V and 9 bases from J, the gap between germline ends came to 13 bases. CDR1 SGHRS and CDR2 YFSETQ come from the germline V gene. The CDR3 sequence is 14 residues long.

The chain couples TRBV5-1 to TRBJ2-7; 7 bases align to TRBD2. Germline lookup yields CDR1 SGHRS and CDR2 YFSETQ. The CDR3 runs 14 residues. With 0 bases clipped from V and 5 bases from J, the junction kept 5 bases outside the gene matches. The CDR3 coding sequence is TGCGCCAGCAGCTTGGAACTAGCGAGCCACGAGCAGTACTTC. It specifies CASSLELASHEQYF.

This CDR3 reads CASSLFRGVGETQYF. The CDR3 nucleotides are TGTGCCAGCAGTTTATTTCGCGGGGTAGGGGAGACCCAGTACTTC. V and J are TRBV27 and TRBJ2-5, with TRBD2 as a possible D gene (6 bases). V lost 1 base, J lost 5 bases, and 14 bases lay in between. Germline values: CDR1 MNHEY, CDR2 SMNVEV (reference sequence). This CDR3 is built from 15 residues.

This chain links TRBV7-9 with TRBJ1-5, with a possible D match to TRBD1 (5 bases). The V gene's germline CDR1 is SEHNR and CDR2 FQNEAQ (reference sequence). Trimming removed 1 base at V and 4 bases at J, with 8 bases between. This CDR3 is 14 amino acids long. CDR3 sequence: CASSLGQGNQPQHF. In DNA form, the CDR3 reads TGTGCCAGCAGCTTAGGTCAGGGTAATCAGCCCCAGCATTTT.

This chain links TRBV9 with TRBJ2-3; 7 positions agree with TRBD2. V dropped 4 bases and J dropped 2; count of bases not matched to a gene: 7. CDR3 length equals 15 residues. CDR1 is SGDLS, CDR2 YYNGEE, per germline. The CDR3 DNA sequence: TGTGCCAGCAGCCCCATGGGGGGGATCACAGATACGCAGTATTTT. It specifies CASSPMGGITDTQYF.

The chain links TRBV7-3 to TRBJ2-1; 10 bases line up with TRBD2. The J segment lost 8 bases and the V segment lost 4 bases, leaving 8 bases of the junction unmatched. Germline CDR1 SGHTA, CDR2 FQGTGA. This CDR3 has 15 amino acids. This chain's CDR3 is CASSSIAGGVDEQFF. The DNA for the CDR3 is TGTGCCAGCAGCTCAATAGCGGGAGGCGTCGATGAGCAGTTCTTC.

V and J are TRBV6-5 and TRBJ1-2; 9 bases are shared with TRBD1. The length of the CDR3 is 14 residues. CDR1 MNHEY and CDR2 SVGAGI come from the germline V gene. Unmatched junction bases numbered 6, after V lost 7 bases and J lost 3 bases. CDR3 sequence: CASTRTGAHYGYTF. The DNA for the CDR3 is TGTGCCAGCACCCGGACAGGGGCCCACTATGGCTACACCTTC.

The V and J genes are TRBV27 and TRBJ2-7; D might be TRBD1 (6 bases). V was pared by 3 bases and J by 6 bases, with 9 bases between. Germline V gene sequence: CDR1 MNHEY, CDR2 SMNVEV (reference sequence). The CDR3 is made up of 12 amino acids. This CDR3 is CASSFLQGEQYF. The DNA for the CDR3 is TGTGCCAGCAGTTTTTTACAGGGCGAGCAGTACTTC.

The rearrangement uses TRBV2 and TRBJ1-1; D unresolved. The CDR3 has 12 residues. V lost 6 bases and J 4 bases, leaving 9 bases between the germline ends. The germline V gene has CDR1 SNHLY and CDR2 FYNNEI. CDR3 sequence: CASRVRSTEAFF. CDR3 in DNA: TGTGCCAGCAGGGTGAGGAGCACTGAAGCTTTCTTT.